Sequencing of this TCR beta chain was carried out in a study of metastatic and nonmetastatic thyroid tumors. Study details: Malignant thyroid and benign thyroid patients provided blood and tumor or nodule tissue whose repertoires were compared. Findings of the study overall: Benign nodules reportedly had significantly lower TCR beta diversity than malignant thyroid tumors in blood and tumor.

No treatment of any kind had been given to any patient before thyroid surgery. The V and J ends lost 5 bases and 0 bases respectively, with 8 bases between them. The CDR3 extends over 15 amino acids. Looked up from germline, CDR1 is MDHEN and CDR2 is SYDVKM. The authors' processing: To classify distant metastasis in papillary thyroid cancer, a model was built from CDR3 differences across clinicopathological groups. TCRdb re-called the PCR reads via MiXCR. The V and J calls come from TCRdb's annotation, not from the publication. The sample holds 30,000 to 40,000 clones; approximately 16% are singletons and the top ten take around 20%. This clone ranks as medium-sized. Its antigen is unknown.

The chain couples TRBV28 to TRBJ1-6; no definite D call. This clonotype was obtained from a male donor with papillary thyroid cancer or a benign thyroid nodule (not recorded which). Some clones in this sample may be carry-over from other donors' samples. Material for sequencing was blood. The CDR3 sequence: CASSIPSSYNSPLHF. In DNA, the CDR3 is TGTGCCAGCAGTATTCCGAGCTCCTATAATTCACCCCTCCACTTT.